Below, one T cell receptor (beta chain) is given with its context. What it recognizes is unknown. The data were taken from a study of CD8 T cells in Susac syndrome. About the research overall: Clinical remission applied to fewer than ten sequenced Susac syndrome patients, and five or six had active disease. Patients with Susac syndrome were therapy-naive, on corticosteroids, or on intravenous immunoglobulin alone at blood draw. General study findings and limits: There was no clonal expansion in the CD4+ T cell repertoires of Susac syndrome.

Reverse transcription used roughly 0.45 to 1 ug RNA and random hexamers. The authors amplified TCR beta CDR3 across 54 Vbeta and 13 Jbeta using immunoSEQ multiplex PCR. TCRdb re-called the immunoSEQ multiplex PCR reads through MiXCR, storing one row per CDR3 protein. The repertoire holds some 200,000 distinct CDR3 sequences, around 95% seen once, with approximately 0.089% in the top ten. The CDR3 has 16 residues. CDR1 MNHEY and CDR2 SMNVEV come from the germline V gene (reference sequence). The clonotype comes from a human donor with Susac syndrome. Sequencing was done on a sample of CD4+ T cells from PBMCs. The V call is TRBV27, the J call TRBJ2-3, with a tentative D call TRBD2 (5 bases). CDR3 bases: TGTGCTTCCAGCAGTTGGGGAGTCGACGGCACAGATACGCAGTATTTT. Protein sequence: CASSSWGVDGTDTQYF.